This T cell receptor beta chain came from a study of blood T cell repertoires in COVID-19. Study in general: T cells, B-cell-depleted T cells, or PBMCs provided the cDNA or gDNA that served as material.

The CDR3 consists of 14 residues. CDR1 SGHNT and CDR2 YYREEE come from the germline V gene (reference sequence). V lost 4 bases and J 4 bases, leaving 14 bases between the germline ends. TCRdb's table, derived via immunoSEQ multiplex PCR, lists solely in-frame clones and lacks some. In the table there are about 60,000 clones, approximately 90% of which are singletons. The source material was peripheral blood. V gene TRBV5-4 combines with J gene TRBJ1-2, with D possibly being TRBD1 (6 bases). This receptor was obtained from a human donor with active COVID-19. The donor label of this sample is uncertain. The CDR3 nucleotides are TGTGCCAGCAGCATCAGGGGCAGTGGCTATGGCTACACCTTC. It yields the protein CASSIRGSGYGYTF.